In this sample, the clone carrying this T cell receptor (beta chain) turned up a few times. These data originate in a study of response to subunit inactivated influenza vaccine. The CDR3 consists of 19 residues. The V gene's germline CDR1 is LGHNA and CDR2 YSLEER. V shed 0 bases and J 6 bases; nucleotides not matched to a gene: 15. TCRdb re-derived calls from the RT-PCR reads in MiXCR, one entry per CDR3 protein. The table includes roughly 500,000 distinct CDR3 sequences, under 30% detected once. This same sample was also part of a study on T cells expressing NK-cell markers. That study reports: UMI-tagged 5'RACE template switching yielded the TCR beta cDNA. Sorted CD3+CD56+NKG2C+, CD3+CD56+NKG2C- and CD3+CD56-NKG2C+ T cells provided the TCR beta repertoires. Several experiments employed an anti-gamma-delta TCR antibody to confine sorting to alpha-beta TCR T cells. Leadership of the CD3+CD56-NKG2C+ fraction also belonged to these clonotypes in four donors.

The receptor was isolated from a man aged 50 to 59 who received an inactivated influenza vaccine. This chain links TRBV4-3 with TRBJ1-5; TRBD1 aligns across 9 bases. The sample here was CD4+ T cells sorted from PBMCs, taken 11 to 12 days after vaccination. CDR3 residues: CASSQERARQGGRGQPQHF. DNA for the CDR3: TGCGCCAGCAGCCAAGAAAGGGCGAGACAGGGGGGAAGGGGTCAGCCCCAGCATTTT.